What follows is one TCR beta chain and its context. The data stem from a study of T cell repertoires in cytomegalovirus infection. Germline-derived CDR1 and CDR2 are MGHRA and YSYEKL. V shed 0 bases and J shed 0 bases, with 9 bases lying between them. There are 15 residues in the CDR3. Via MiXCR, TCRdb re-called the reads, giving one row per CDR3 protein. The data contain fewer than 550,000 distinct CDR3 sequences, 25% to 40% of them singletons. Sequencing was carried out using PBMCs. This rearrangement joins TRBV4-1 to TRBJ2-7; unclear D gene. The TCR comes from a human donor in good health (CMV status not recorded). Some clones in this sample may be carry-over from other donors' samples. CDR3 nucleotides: TGCGCCAGCAGCCAAGAACCGGGCAGCTCCTACGAGCAGTACTTC. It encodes CASSQEPGSSYEQYF.